This note documents a single T cell receptor (beta chain) sequence. This record belongs to a study of T cell changes during pregnancy in multiple sclerosis. Generated by immunoSEQ multiplex PCR, the TCRdb table keeps only in-frame clones and is missing some. The table has fewer than 45,000 clones, approximately 90% seen once. Germline V gene data show CDR1 as MNHNS and CDR2 as SASEGT. V was trimmed by 0 bases and J by 2 bases, leaving 7 bases between them. This CDR3 is 14 amino acids long. The material was CD8+ T cells from peripheral blood mononuclear cells, obtained after pregnancy. The origin of this receptor is a female donor in good health, enrolled as a control in a pregnancy study. The chain couples TRBV6-1 to TRBJ1-1; weak D call: TRBD1 (5 bases). In DNA form, the CDR3 reads TGTGCCAGCAGTGAAGCAGGGGCAAACACTGAAGCTTTCTTT. It translates to CASSEAGANTEAFF.